The sequence of this T cell receptor beta chain was determined in a study of Japanese encephalitis immunity and Zika vaccine responses (dated by TCRdb to about 2021). As for the study more broadly: Three 5.0 ug doses of alum-adjuvanted ZPIV were administered to included participants at weeks 0, 4 and 28. One dose of YFV vaccine (YF-VAX) was administered before ZPIV to over 11 participants, and several participants were flavivirus-naive. TCR repertoires from a few flavivirus-naive individuals were also analyzed at weeks 2, 6 and 52 after the start of ZPIV vaccination. Stimulations used ZIKV structural-protein peptide pools split into flavivirus-conserved and non-conserved sets, or JEV or YFV peptides matching the pre-vaccination. The study examined whether earlier vaccination against Japanese encephalitis virus (JEV) or yellow fever virus (YFV) influenced CD4 T cell responses to the Zika vaccine. Two to three months ahead of the first ZPIV dose, about a dozen participants were given JEV vaccine (IXIARO) as a two-dose regimen with the doses 28 days apart. About six representative participants per pre-vaccination group were picked for TCR sequencing, using samples from week 52 and from week 0, the point after pre-vaccination but before ZPIV. ZIKV peptides were 15-mers overlapping by 11 residues, selected for NetMHCpan/NetMHCII-predicted epitopes with affinity below 50 nM. The full study reports these points: Samples clustered by participant with no similarity between individuals, suggesting no public TCRs were detected. The individual peptides behind the cross-reactive responses were not identified because limits on sample size made peptide-pool deconvolution impossible. Rather than the whole vaccinated cohort, the analysis covered just a subset of trial participants, namely those who received three doses and had adequate samples. After ZPIV, repertoire richness of CD4 T cells responding to conserved ZIKV epitopes significantly decreased in JEV-pre-vaccinated donors. CD8 T cell responses of very low magnitude were detected against ZIKV peptide pools and were observed in only a few individuals. JEV-pre-vaccinated donors showed higher repertoire similarity across time-points and stimulations than YFV-pre-vaccinated donors, indicating more clonotypes common to ZIKV and JEV stimulation.

On this clonotype: No quality values exist for individual bases; no much larger clone is one base distant.

Libraries were prepared through 5' RACE. Before sequencing, TCRbeta libraries were pooled in proportion to the sorted cell numbers of each library. Total RNA was extracted from sorted cells with RNAzol RT, and cDNA was synthesized with an oligo(dT) primer and a template-switching oligo. The TCRbeta V-CDR3-J region was amplified by PCR with Kapa HiFi between a SMARTer oligo primer and a TCRbeta constant-region primer. A second PCR attached Illumina adaptors and sample-specific index barcodes, followed by HighPrep bead cleanup and Bioanalyzer confirmation of a band of roughly 650 bp. Sequencing of the libraries was done on an Illumina MiSeq using 2x151 bp paired-end reads. The authors processed their data as follows. Reads were demultiplexed with an in-house Java program, and MiXCR assigned TCRbeta annotations and counted clonotypes. Repertoire overlap used Morisita-Horn indices from the R package vegan, with UPGMA clustering and Circos plots of recurring clonotypes. Shannon diversity and richness were normalized to the highest possible value given the input cell numbers, yielding values from 0 to 1. MUSCLE was used to align CDR3beta sequences, SeqinR to compute distances, and R to plot multidimensional scaling. TCRdb reprocessed the public reads (quality trimming at Q25 with fastp, clone calling with MiXCR) and kept in-frame beta chains. CDR3 protein duplicates are merged, each entry listing the most common genes and DNA. The V and J calls, along with clone size, are taken from TCRdb and not from the paper's own processing. The sample yields under 2,000 distinct CDR3 sequences; 5% to 5.5% were counted once. The ten largest clones add up to 25% to 30% of the sample.

PBMCs were labeled with CellTrace CFSE and cultured for less than 7 days in RPMI with roughly 8% human serum plus peptide pools at approximately 1 ug/mL each. Unfixed proliferating CD4 T cells were sorted on a BD FACSAria as live CD56-CD19-CD16-CD3+CD4+ CFSE-low cells. Enrolled adults were healthy and were found to be seronegative for ZIKV, JEV, YFV, DENV and WNV by microneutralization screening. Samples were obtained from a phase 1, double-blinded, randomized, placebo-controlled trial of an alum-adjuvanted Zika purified-inactivated virus (ZPIV) vaccine. Peripheral blood mononuclear cells were isolated by standard procedure and stored frozen in liquid nitrogen until use. The junction carries 14 bases between V and J, which are trimmed by 2 bases and 6 bases respectively. The cysteine opens and the phenylalanine closes a CDR3 of 14 amino acids. Only the CDR3 part of the read is kept: 42 bases, read in frame from the first base. CDR1 and CDR2 (SGHTA, FQGNSA) derive from the germline V gene.

The sequencing used antigen-activated CD4+ T cells from blood, cultured, collected during a Zika inactivated vaccine study. The receptor's source is an adult woman who received an inactivated Zika virus vaccine. The chain is assembled from TRBV7-2 and TRBJ2-7; confidence is insufficient to name the D gene. The CDR3 has the sequence CASSLYGQLAEQYF. The sequence in DNA is TGTGCCAGCAGCTTATACGGCCAACTGGCCGAGCAGTACTTC.